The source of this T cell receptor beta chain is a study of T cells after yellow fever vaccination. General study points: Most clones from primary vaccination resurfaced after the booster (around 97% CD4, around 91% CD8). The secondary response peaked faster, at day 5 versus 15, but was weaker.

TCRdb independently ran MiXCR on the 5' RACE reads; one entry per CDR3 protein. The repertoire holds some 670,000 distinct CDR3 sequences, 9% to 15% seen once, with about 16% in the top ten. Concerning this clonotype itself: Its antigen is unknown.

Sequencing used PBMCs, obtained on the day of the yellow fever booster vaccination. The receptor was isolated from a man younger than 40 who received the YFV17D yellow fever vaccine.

For the CDR3, the DNA is TGTGCCAGCAGTTACTCGCTGTTAGCGGGTTCTGGAAACACCATATATTTT. It yields the protein CASSYSLLAGSGNTIYF. The chain combines TRBV6-5 with TRBJ1-3; D is uncertain. Germline lookup yields CDR1 MNHEY and CDR2 SVGAGI. V shed 0 bases and J shed 1 base, with 13 bases lying between them. The CDR3 has 17 residues.